A selection of T cell receptor beta chains follows, all from one sample in a study of blood T cell repertoires in COVID-19. Here immunoSEQ multiplex PCR was the method, and the copy in TCRdb shows in-frame clones only, minus some. The repertoire holds some 300,000 clones, with approximately 86% as singletons. Sequencing was performed on peripheral blood. These receptors came from a woman in her seventies with COVID-19, enrolled during active disease. Both conserved end residues are part of each CDR3. The D gene is left open where the match is weak.

.,TRBV2,TRBJ2-5,14,TGTGCCAGCAGTGTAAGCCTCTCCCAAGAGACCCAGTACTTC,CASSVSLSQETQYF
.,TRBV6-4,TRBJ1-1,13,TGTGCCAGCAGTGCGGAGGGTATCACTGAAGCTTTCTTT,CASSAEGITEAFF
.,TRBV28,TRBJ1-2,10,TGTGCCAGCAGTCGCGGTGGCTACACCTTC,CASSRGGYTF
.,TRBV10-3,TRBJ2-6,16,TGTGCCATCAGCGCCACGGGAACCTCTGGGGCCAACGTCCTGACTTTC,CAISATGTSGANVLTF
.,TRBV5-1,TRBJ2-3,14,TGCGCCAGCAGCTACCTCCGGGGACATGATACGCAGTATTTT,CASSYLRGHDTQYF
.,TRBV19,TRBJ2-7,13,TGTGCCAGTAGTATAGTCCCATCCTACGAGCAGTACTTC,CASSIVPSYEQYF
TRBD1,TRBV15,TRBJ1-5,15,TGTGCCACCTCCCGGCGGACAGGGGGCGATCAGCCCCAGCATTTT,CATSRRTGGDQPQHF
.,TRBV4-1,TRBJ1-5,17,TGCGCCAGCAGCCAAGATTTCCGCCCGGGTAGAAATCAGCCCCAGCATTTT,CASSQDFRPGRNQPQHF
.,TRBV7-8,TRBJ1-5,15,TGTGCCAGCAGCCGAGGACTCTTCGGCAATCAGCCCCAGCATTTT,CASSRGLFGNQPQHF
TRBD2,TRBV9,TRBJ2-1,15,TGTGCCAGCAGCGCAAGCGGGACTAGCTCCAATGAGCAGTTCTTC,CASSASGTSSNEQFF
.,TRBV27,TRBJ1-2,15,TGTGCCAGCAGTTTATCGGTCGGAGCTAACTATGGCTACACCTTC,CASSLSVGANYGYTF
.,TRBV30,TRBJ1-6,16,TGTGCCTGGAGTGTTGGGGCAGGCCTCTATAATTCACCCCTCCACTTT,CAWSVGAGLYNSPLHF
.,TRBV10-2,TRBJ1-1,15,TGCGCCAGCAGTGGGAGGGGCGCAGATAACACTGAAGCTTTCTTT,CASSGRGADNTEAFF
TRBD2,TRBV5-5,TRBJ2-1,16,TGTGCCAGCAGCTTCTCACTAGCGGGGGGAGTGAATGAGCAGTTCTTC,CASSFSLAGGVNEQFF
TRBD1,TRBV14,TRBJ1-5,18,TGTGCCAGCAGCCAAGTAAAAACAGGGGGCACGGGCAATCAGCCCCAGCATTTT,CASSQVKTGGTGNQPQHF